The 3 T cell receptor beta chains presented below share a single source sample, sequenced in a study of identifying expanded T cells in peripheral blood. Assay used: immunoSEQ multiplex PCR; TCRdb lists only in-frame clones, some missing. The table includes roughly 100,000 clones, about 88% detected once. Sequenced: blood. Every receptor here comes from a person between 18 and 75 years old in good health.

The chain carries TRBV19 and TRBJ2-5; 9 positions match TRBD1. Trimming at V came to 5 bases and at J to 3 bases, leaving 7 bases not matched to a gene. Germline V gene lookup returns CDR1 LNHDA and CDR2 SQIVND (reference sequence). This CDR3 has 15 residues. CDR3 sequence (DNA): TGTGCCAGTAGTCCAGATACAGGGGGCGAAGAGACCCAGTACTTC. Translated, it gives CASSPDTGGEETQYF.

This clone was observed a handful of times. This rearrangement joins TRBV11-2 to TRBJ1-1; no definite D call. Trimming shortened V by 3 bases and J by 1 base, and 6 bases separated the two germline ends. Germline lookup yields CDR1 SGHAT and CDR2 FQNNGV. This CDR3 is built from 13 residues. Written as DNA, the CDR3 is TGTGCCAGCAGCTTCCAATCGAACACTGAAGCTTTCTTT. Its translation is CASSFQSNTEAFF. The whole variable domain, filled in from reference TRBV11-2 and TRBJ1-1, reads EAGVAQSPRYKIIEKRQSVAFWCNPISGHATLYWYQQILGQGPKLLIQFQNNGVVDDSQLPKDRFSAERLKGVDSTLKIQPAKLEDSAVYLCASSFQSNTEAFFGQGTRLTVV.

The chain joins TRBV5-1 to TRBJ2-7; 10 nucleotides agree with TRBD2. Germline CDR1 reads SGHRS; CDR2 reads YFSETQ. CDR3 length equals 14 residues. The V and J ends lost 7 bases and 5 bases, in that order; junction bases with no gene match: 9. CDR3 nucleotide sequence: TGCGCCAGCTCTAAGCCAGGACTAGCGGACGAGCAGTACTTC. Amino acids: CASSKPGLADEQYF.